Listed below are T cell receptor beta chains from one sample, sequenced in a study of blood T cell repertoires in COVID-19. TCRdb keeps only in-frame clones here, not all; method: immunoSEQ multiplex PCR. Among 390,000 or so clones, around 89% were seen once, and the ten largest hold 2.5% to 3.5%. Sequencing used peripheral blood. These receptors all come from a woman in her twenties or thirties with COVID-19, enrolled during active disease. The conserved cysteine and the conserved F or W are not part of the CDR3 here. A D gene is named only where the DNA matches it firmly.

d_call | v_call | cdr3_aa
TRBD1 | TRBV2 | ATRQGAGANVLT
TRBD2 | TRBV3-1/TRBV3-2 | ASSQGLAGGTGELF
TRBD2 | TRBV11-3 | ASSLLAGGGNEQF
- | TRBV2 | ASTVDRWNTEAF
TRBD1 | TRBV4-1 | ASSQDVWQGAGSSYGYT
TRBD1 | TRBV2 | ASSVRTGPNQPQH
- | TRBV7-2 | ASSLGLGLANYNEQF
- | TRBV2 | ASSEALPGVFYEQY
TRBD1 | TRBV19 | ASGPGQGGSPLH
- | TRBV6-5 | ASSPQHQSTDTQY
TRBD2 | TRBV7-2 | ASSSRTSQYEQY
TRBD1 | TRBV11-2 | ASSAEWDRAPDTQY
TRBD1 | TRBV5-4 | ASSFDTGQGRGPLH
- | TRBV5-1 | ATSAGLLNNEQF
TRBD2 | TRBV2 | ASRTSGIGEQF
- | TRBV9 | ASSVQGSADTQY
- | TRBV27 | ASSFTENSPLH
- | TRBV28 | ASSFAAVEETQY
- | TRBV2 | AITVRNEQF
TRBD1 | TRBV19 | ASSTRDRAVGQPQH
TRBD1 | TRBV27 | ASRSGQGKQETQY
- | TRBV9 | ASSVGAVGTGELF
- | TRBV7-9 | ASSPRTGQPGIYEQY
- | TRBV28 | ASSSKLKSTDTQY
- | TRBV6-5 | ASSSPRFSSYEQY
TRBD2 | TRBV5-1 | ASSVRLAGAGEQF
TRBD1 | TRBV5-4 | ASSLADRGSWVEQF
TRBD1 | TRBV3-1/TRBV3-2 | ASSRQGDTEAF
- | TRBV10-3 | AITTGQGEAF